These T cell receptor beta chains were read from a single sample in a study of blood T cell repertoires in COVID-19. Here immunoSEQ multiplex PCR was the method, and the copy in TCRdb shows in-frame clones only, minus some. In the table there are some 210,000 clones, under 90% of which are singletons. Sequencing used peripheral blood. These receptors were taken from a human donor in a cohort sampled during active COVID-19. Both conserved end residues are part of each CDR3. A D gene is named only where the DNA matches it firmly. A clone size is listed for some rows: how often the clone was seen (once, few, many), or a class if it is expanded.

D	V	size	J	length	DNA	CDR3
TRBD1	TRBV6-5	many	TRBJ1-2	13	TGTGCCAGCAGTTTCACAGGGGAAAGCGGCTACACCTTC	CASSFTGESGYTF
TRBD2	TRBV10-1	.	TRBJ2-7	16	TGCGCCAGCATTCCCGGGACTAGCGGAAAGCCCTACGAGCAGTACTTC	CASIPGTSGKPYEQYF
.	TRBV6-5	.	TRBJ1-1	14	TGTGCCAGCAGTAGACAGCAGTGGAACACTGAAGCTTTCTTT	CASSRQQWNTEAFF
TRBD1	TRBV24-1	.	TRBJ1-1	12	TGTGCCACCAGAGGACAGGGAAGTGAAGCTTTCTTT	CATRGQGSEAFF
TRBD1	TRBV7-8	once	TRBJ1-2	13	TGTGCCAGCAGCCCGGACAGGTACTATGGCTACACCTTC	CASSPDRYYGYTF
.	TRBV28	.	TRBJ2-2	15	TGTGCCAGCAGTTTCCGACAGGAAAACACCGGGGAGCTGTTTTTT	CASSFRQENTGELFF
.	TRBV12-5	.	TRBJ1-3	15	TGTGCTAGTGGACCGCCCCCGAGCTCTGGAAACACCATATATTTT	CASGPPPSSGNTIYF
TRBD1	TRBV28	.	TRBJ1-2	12	TGTGCCAGCAAGGGACAGGGCTTAGGCTACACCTTC	CASKGQGLGYTF
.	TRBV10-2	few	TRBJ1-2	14	TGCGCCAGCAGTAAAGGACAGAATAGTTATGGCTACACCTTC	CASSKGQNSYGYTF
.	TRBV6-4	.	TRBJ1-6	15	TGTGCCAGCAGCCCAGACAGGAACCGGAATTCACCCCTCCACTTT	CASSPDRNRNSPLHF
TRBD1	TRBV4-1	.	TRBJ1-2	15	TGCGCCAGCAGCCAAGCGGCACAGGGGGCGGTTGGCTACACCTTC	CASSQAAQGAVGYTF
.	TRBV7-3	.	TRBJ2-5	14	TGTGCCAGCAGCCCAGACACAAATCGGGAGACCCAGTACTTC	CASSPDTNRETQYF
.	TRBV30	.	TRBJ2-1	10	TGTGCCTGGGCGCGGAGGGAGCAGTTCTTC	CAWARREQFF
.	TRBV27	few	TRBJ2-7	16	TGTGCCAGCAGTCCATTCGATCCAGGGCATTCCTACGAGCAGTACTTC	CASSPFDPGHSYEQYF
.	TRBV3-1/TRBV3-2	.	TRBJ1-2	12	TGTGCCAGCAGCCGCGACCGGAGGGGCTACACCTTC	CASSRDRRGYTF
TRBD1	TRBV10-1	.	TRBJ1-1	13	TGCGCCAGCCGTGGGACAGGGAACACTGAAGCTTTCTTT	CASRGTGNTEAFF
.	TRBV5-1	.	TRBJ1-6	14	TGCGCCAGCGATTCCGGGACTGGTAATTCACCCCTCCACTTT	CASDSGTGNSPLHF
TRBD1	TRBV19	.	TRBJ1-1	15	TGTGCCAGTAGTATCCCACATGACAGGGATACTGAAGCTTTCTTT	CASSIPHDRDTEAFF
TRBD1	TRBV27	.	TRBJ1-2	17	TGTGCCAGCAGTTTATCGGGGGTAGGACAGGGGGGCTATGGCTACACCTTC	CASSLSGVGQGGYGYTF
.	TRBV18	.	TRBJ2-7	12	TGTGCCAGCTCACCACAGGGAGGCGAGCAGTACTTC	CASSPQGGEQYF
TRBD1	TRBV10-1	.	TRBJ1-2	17	TGCGCCAGCAGTGAAAGGACAGGGGAGGGGGCTAACTATGGCTACACCTTC	CASSERTGEGANYGYTF
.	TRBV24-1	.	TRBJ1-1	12	TGTGCCACCAGTGAAAGGGGCACTGAAGCTTTCTTT	CATSERGTEAFF
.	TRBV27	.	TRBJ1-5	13	TGTGCCAGCAGTTTATTTAACGGTCAGCCCCAGCATTTT	CASSLFNGQPQHF
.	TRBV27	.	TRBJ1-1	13	TGTGCCAGCAGTTTCGACGGGGACACTGAAGCTTTCTTT	CASSFDGDTEAFF
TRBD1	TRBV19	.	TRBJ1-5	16	TGTGCCAGTAGTTTCCGGGACAGGGGGCTTGGTCAGCCCCAGCATTTT	CASSFRDRGLGQPQHF
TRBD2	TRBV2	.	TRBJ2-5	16	TGTGCCAGCAGGTCGGGACTAGCGGGAGGAGGGGAGACCCAGTACTTC	CASRSGLAGGGETQYF
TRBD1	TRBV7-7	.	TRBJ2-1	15	TGTGCCAGCAGTTCCGGGACAGGGTTACACAATGAGCAGTTCTTC	CASSSGTGLHNEQFF
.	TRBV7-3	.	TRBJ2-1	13	TGTGCCAGCAGCTTGTCGGACAACAATGAGCAGTTCTTC	CASSLSDNNEQFF
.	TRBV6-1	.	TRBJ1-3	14	TGTGCCAGCAGTGACCAACGCGGGGGAAACACCATATATTTT	CASSDQRGGNTIYF
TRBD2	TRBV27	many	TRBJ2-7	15	TGTGCCAGCAGCCAAAAATCGGGACTAGGTTACGAGCAGTACTTC	CASSQKSGLGYEQYF
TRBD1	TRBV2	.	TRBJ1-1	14	TGTGCCAGCAGCGGGACAGGGGGCATTGATGAAGCTTTCTTT	CASSGTGGIDEAFF
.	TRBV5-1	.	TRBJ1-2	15	TGCGCCAGCAGCCCAGCCCCCGGACAGAACTATGGCTACACCTTC	CASSPAPGQNYGYTF
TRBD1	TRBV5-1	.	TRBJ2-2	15	TGCGCCAGCAGCAACCGGACAGGGGGAACCGGGGAGCTGTTTTTT	CASSNRTGGTGELFF
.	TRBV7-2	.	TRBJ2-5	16	TGTGCCAGCAGCTTATGGGCCCCAGAATTCCAAGAGACCCAGTACTTC	CASSLWAPEFQETQYF
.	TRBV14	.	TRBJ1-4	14	TGTGCCAGCAGCCAGCCGGCAACTAATGAAAAACTGTTTTTT	CASSQPATNEKLFF
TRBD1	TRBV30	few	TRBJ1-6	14	TGTGCCTGGAGTCCGGGGACAGGGGTTTTGAGCCTCCACTTT	CAWSPGTGVLSLHF
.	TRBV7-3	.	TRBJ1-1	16	TGTGCCAGCAGCGCATTCGTCGGGGAAACCAACACTGAAGCTTTCTTT	CASSAFVGETNTEAFF
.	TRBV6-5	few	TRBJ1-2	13	TGTGCCAGCACCCAAAACACTAACTATGGCTACACCTTC	CASTQNTNYGYTF
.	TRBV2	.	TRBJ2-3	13	TGTGCCAGCAGTGACACTCGCACAGATACGCAGTATTTT	CASSDTRTDTQYF
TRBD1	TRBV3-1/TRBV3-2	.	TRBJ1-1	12	TGTGCCAGCAGCCAGACGGACAGGGGAGCTTTCTTT	CASSQTDRGAFF
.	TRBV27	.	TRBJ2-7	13	TGTGCCAGCAAAACGGGACATCGTTACGAGCAGTACTTC	CASKTGHRYEQYF
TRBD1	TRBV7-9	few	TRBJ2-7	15	TGTGCCAGCAGCTCGACCGGGACAGGGTACTACGAGCAGTACTTC	CASSSTGTGYYEQYF
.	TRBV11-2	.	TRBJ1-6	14	TGTGCCAGCAGCCCCGACATCCACAATTCACCCCTCCACTTT	CASSPDIHNSPLHF
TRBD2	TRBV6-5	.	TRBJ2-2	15	TGTGCCAGCCGAGGGGTAGCGGGAGAGACCGGGGAGCTGTTTTTT	CASRGVAGETGELFF
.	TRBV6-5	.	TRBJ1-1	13	TGTGCCAGCAGCCTCAGATCGAACACTGAAGCTTTCTTT	CASSLRSNTEAFF
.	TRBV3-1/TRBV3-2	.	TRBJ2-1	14	TGTGCCAGCAGCCAAGGAGCGGGCGACAATGAGCAGTTCTTC	CASSQGAGDNEQFF
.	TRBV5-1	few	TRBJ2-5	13	TGCGCCAGCAGCCCAGGCTTCCGGGAGACCCAGTACTTC	CASSPGFRETQYF
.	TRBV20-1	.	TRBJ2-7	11	TGCACTGCATTAGAAAACTACGAGCAGTACTTC	CTALENYEQYF
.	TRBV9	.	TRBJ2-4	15	TGTGCCAGCAGCGTAGGGGGCTCGTCCAAAAACATTCAGTACTTC	CASSVGGSSKNIQYF
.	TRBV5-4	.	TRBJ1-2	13	TGTGCCAGCAGCTTTGTAGGGGAGGACGGCTACACCTTC	CASSFVGEDGYTF